This section outlines one T cell receptor beta chain sequence together with its context. Its antigen remains unknown. The data stem from a study of breast tumors, draining lymph nodes, adjacent tissues. The study, taken as a whole, reports: Most tumor T cells seemingly derive from lymph node, then expand in tumor. Tumors had less TCR diversity than lymph nodes, more than nontumor tissue.

Breast cancer patients provided tissue from their axillary draining lymph nodes. TCRdb re-analysed the multiplex PCR reads in MiXCR, keeping a single row per CDR3 protein. The sample carries 250,000 or so distinct CDR3 sequences, 30% recorded once. The CDR3 runs 15 residues. V trimming: 5 bases; J trimming: 2 bases; junction bases outside the gene matches: 8. The V gene's germline CDR1 is MDHEN and CDR2 SYDVKM. The sequencing input was axillary lymph node tissue. This chain joins TRBV28 and TRBJ2-5; TRBD2 agrees at 7 bases. This receptor was identified in a female donor with breast cancer. Some clones in this sample may be carry-over from other donors' samples. This CDR3 reads CASSGWSGNQETQYF. DNA for the CDR3: TGTGCCAGCAGTGGTTGGAGCGGGAATCAAGAGACCCAGTACTTC.